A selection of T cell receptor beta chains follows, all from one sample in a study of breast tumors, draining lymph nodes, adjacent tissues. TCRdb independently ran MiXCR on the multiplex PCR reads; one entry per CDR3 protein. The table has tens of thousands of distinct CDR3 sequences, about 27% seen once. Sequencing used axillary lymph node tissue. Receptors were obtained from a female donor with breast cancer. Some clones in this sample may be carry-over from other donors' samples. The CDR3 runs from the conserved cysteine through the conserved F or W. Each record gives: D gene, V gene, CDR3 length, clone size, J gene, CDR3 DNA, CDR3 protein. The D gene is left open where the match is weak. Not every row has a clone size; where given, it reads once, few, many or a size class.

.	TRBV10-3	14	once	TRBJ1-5	TGTGCCATCAGTGAGTCGAACAGTCATCAGCCCCAGCATTTT	CAISESNSHQPQHF
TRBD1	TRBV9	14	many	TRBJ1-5	TGTGCCAGCAGCGAGGAGACAGGGCTGAAGCCCCAGCATTTT	CASSEETGLKPQHF
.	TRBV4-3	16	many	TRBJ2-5	TGCGCCAGCAGCCAAGATCTAGTAGGGTGGGGTAAGACCCAGTACTTC	CASSQDLVGWGKTQYF
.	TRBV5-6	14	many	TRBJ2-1	TGTGCCAGCAGGATGTGGGGGAGGAATGATGAGCAGTTCTTC	CASRMWGRNDEQFF
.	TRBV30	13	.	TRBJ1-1	TGTGCCACTAGGAGTCTTCTGAACACTGAAGCTTTCTTT	CATRSLLNTEAFF
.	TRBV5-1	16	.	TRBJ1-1	TGCGCCAGCAGCTTGAATTCTCGGGGGACGAACACTGAAGCTTTCTTT	CASSLNSRGTNTEAFF
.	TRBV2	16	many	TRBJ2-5	TGTGCCAGCAGTGGGTTTAGGGGGAAACCCCAAGAGACCCAGTACTTC	CASSGFRGKPQETQYF
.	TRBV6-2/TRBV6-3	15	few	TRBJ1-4	TGTGCCAGCAGTCACGCCTACGCAACTAATGAAAAACTGTTTTTT	CASSHAYATNEKLFF
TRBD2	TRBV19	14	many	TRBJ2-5	TGTGCCAGTAGTATCTACCGCGGGAGCGAGACCCAGTACTTC	CASSIYRGSETQYF
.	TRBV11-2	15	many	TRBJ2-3	TGTGCCACTCGGACCTCAACTCGTCCCACAGATACGCAGTATTTT	CATRTSTRPTDTQYF
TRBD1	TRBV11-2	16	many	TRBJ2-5	TGTGCCAGCAGCTTAGCTGCGACAGGGCTGGGGGAGACCCAGTACTTC	CASSLAATGLGETQYF
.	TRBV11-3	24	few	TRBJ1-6	.	CASSFYICSASGGKGYLGNSPLHF
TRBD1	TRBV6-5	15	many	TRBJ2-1	TGTGCCAGCAGGGGGGGACAGGGAGTATACAATGAGCAGTTCTTC	CASRGGQGVYNEQFF
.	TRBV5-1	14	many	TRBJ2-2	TGCGCCAGCAGGCCCCCCTCGGGGTTCGGGGAGCTGTTTTTT	CASRPPSGFGELFF
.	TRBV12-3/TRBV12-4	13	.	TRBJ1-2	TGTGCCAGCAGTTTCTCGGAGGTCTATGGCTACACCTTC	CASSFSEVYGYTF
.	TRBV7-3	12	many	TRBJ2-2	TGTGCCAGCAGCTCTAACCCCGGGGAGCTGTTTTTT	CASSSNPGELFF
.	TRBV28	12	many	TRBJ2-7	TGTGCCAGCAGAGTCAGGGGTTACGAGCAGTACTTC	CASRVRGYEQYF
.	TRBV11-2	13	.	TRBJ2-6	TGTGCCAGCACCCTCGCTGGGACCACCGTCCTGACTTTC	CASTLAGTTVLTF
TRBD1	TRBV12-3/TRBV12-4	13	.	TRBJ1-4	TGTGCCAGCAGTTCAGGGGGCGGTGAAAAACTGTTTTTT	CASSSGGGEKLFF
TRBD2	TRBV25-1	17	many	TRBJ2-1	TGTGCCAGCAGTGAATCTACTAGCGGGAGCTCCTACAATGAGCAGTTCTTC	CASSESTSGSSYNEQFF
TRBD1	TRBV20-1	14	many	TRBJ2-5	TGCAGTGCTCACCGGGACAGACGATCGGTGACCCAGTACTTC	CSAHRDRRSVTQYF
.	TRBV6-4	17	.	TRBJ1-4	TGTGCCAGCAGTGACCGACATAAGGGGCGGTTGGATGAAAAACTGTTTTTT	CASSDRHKGRLDEKLFF
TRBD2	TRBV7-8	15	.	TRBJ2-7	TGTGCCAGCAGCTTAAGGGGGACTAGGCTATACGAGCAGTACTTC	CASSLRGTRLYEQYF
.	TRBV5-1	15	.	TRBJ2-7	TGCGCCAGCAGCTTGGGGGTGCCGGGGGGCGGCGAGCAGTACTTC	CASSLGVPGGGEQYF
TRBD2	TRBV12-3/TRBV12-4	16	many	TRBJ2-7	TGTGCCAGCACCCCGGAGGCGGGAGGCTCCTCCTACGAGCAGTACTTC	CASTPEAGGSSYEQYF
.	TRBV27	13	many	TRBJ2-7	TGTGCCAGCAGATCGCTGAGCTCCTACGAGCAGTACTTC	CASRSLSSYEQYF
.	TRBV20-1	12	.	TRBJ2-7	TGCAGTGCTAGGACTTCCTCCTACGAGCAGTACTTC	CSARTSSYEQYF
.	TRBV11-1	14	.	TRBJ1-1	TGTGCCAGCAGGGTCGGGTCGGTGACCACTGAAGCTTTCTTT	CASRVGSVTTEAFF
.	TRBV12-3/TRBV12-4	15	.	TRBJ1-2	TGTGCCAGCGGTGATCCTCGGACTCCCTACTATGGCTGCACCTTC	CASGDPRTPYYGCTF
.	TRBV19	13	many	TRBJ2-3	TGTGCCAGTAGTATGAACTCCGTGGATACGCAGTATTTT	CASSMNSVDTQYF
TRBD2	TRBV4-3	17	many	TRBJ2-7	TGCGCCAGCAGCCAAGAGGCCCGGACTAGCGGGATTGGGGGGCAGTACTTC	CASSQEARTSGIGGQYF
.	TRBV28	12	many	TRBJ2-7	TGTGCCAGCAGTTTTCAATCTCACGAGCAGTACTTC	CASSFQSHEQYF
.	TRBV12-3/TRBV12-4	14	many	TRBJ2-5	TGTGCCAGCAGCTTAGCAGAACGGATGGAGACCCAGTACTTC	CASSLAERMETQYF
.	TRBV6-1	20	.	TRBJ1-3	.	CASMELAGGEQYFGPGTIYF
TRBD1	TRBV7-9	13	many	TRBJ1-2	TGTGCCAGCAGCTTGGGGGGACAGGGGCGGCACACCTTC	CASSLGGQGRHTF
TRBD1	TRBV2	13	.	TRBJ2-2	TGTGCCAGCATACGGACAGGGGGCGGGGAGCTGTTTTTT	CASIRTGGGELFF
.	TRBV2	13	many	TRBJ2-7	TGTGCCAGCAAAGGACAGAGCGCCTACGAGCAGTACTTC	CASKGQSAYEQYF
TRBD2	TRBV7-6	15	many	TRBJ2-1	TGTGCCAGCAGCGGGGGACTAGCGTTATACAATGAGCAGTTCTTC	CASSGGLALYNEQFF
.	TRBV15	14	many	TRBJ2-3	TGTGCCACCAGCAGAGATAAGTTTTCAGATACGCAGTATTTT	CATSRDKFSDTQYF
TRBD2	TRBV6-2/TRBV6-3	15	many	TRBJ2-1	TGTGCCAGCAGTTCGTGGGCTAGCGGTTACAATGAGCAGTTCTTC	CASSSWASGYNEQFF
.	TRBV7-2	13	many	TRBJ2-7	TGTGCCAGCAGCTTACTAGGCAGGGGCGAGCAGTACTTC	CASSLLGRGEQYF
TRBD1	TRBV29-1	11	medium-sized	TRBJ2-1	TGCAGCTCATGGGAGGGACAGGGTCCGCTCTTC	CSSWEGQGPLF
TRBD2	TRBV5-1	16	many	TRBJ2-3	TGCGCCAGCAGCCTTGTCACTAGCGCGCACACAGATACGCAGTATTTT	CASSLVTSAHTDTQYF
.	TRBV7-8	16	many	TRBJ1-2	TGTGCCAGCAGCCCAGAGGGGGGGGGGAGGAACTATGGCTACACCTTC	CASSPEGGGRNYGYTF
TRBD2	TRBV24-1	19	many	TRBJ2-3	TGTGCCACCAGTGAAACCGTGCGGACTAGCGGGAGTTTCACAGATACGCAGTATTTT	CATSETVRTSGSFTDTQYF
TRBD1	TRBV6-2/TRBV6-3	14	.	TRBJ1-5	TGTGCCAGCAGTCACGGTAGCGGGACAGATACGCAGCATTTT	CASSHGSGTDTQHF
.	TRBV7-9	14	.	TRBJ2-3	TGTGCCAGCAGTCATGAGCGAACCTACAATGAGCAGTATTTT	CASSHERTYNEQYF
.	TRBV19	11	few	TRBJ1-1	TGTGCCACCGTCCGGGACACTGAAGCTTTCTTT	CATVRDTEAFF
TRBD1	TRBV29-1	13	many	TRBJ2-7	TGCAGCGCGTCGACAGGGGCCACCTACGAGCAGTACTTC	CSASTGATYEQYF
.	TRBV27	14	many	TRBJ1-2	TGTGCCAGCAAAGACAGTGGACCATTCTATGGCTACACCTTC	CASKDSGPFYGYTF
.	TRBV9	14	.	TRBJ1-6	TGTGCCGGCAAGGCGGCAGGGGATAATCCACCCCTCCACTTT	CAGKAAGDNPPLHF
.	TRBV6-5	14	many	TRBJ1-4	TGTGCCAGCAGTCACTCGAGCGGTAATGAAAAACTGTTTTTT	CASSHSSGNEKLFF
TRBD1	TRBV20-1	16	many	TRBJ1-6	TGCAGTGCTAGAGATCGAACACAGGGGGCTAATTCACCCCTCCACTTT	CSARDRTQGANSPLHF